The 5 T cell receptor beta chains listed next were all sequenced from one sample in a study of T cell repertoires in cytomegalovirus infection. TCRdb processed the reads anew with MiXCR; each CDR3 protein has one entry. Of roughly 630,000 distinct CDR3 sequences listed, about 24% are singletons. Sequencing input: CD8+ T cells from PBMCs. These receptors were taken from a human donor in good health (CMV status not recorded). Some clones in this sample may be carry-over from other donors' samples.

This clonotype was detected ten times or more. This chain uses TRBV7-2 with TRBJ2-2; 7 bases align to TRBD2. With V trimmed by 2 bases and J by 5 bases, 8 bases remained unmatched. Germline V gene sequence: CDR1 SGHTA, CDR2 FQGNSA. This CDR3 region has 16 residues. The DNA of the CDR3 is TGTGCCAGCAGCTTAAACGGGGGGACCTTAACCGGGGAGCTGTTTTTT. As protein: CASSLNGGTLTGELFF.

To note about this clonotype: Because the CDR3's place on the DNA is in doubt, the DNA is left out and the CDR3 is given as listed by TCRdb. The CDR3 region is CASRHVAGGITDTQCF. The V call is TRBV7-2, the J call TRBJ2-3; whether TRBD2, the table's D call, matches the DNA was not checked. Looked up from germline, CDR1 is SGHTA and CDR2 is FQGNSA. Ends included, the CDR3 has 16 residues.

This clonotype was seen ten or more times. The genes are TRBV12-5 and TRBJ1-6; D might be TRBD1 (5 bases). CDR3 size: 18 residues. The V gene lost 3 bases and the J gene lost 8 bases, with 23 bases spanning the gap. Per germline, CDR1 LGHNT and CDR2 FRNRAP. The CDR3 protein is CASGFSTDTGTWDSPLHF. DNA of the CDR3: TGTGCTAGTGGTTTCTCCACGGACACCGGGACTTGGGATTCACCCCTCCACTTT.

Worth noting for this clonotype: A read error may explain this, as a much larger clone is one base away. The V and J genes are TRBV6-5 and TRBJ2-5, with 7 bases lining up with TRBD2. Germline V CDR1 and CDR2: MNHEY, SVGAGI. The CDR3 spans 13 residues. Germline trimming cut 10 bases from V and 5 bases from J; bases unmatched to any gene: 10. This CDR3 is CANTRTRGETQYF. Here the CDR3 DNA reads TGTGCCAACACTCGGACTAGAGGGGAGACCCAGTACTTC.

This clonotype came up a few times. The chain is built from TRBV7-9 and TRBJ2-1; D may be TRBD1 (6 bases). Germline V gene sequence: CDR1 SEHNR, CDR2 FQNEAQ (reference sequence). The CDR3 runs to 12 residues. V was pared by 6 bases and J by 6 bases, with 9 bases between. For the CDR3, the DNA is TGTGCCAGCAGGGGGGCTAGCAATGAGCAGTTCTTC. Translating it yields CASRGASNEQFF. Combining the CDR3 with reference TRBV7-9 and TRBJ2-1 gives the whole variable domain DTGVSQNPRHKITKRGQNVTFRCDPISEHNRLYWYRQTLGQGPEFLTYFQNEAQLEKSRLLSDRFSAERPKGSFSTLEIQRTEQGDSAMYLCASRGASNEQFFGPGTRLTVL.